This T cell receptor beta chain was recovered during a study of CD8 T cells in ankylosing spondylitis listed by TCRdb under 2017. For the study in its entirety: The study set out to find disease-linked TCR variants by profiling T cell receptor beta repertoires in ankylosing spondylitis patients and healthy donors. Peripheral blood was sampled, and synovial fluid was additionally collected from ankylosing spondylitis patients. The full study cohort was made up of roughly 25 ankylosing spondylitis patients and about a hundred healthy donors. Results the study describes overall, beyond this receptor: The disease-linked clones were reported to be significantly enriched in matched synovial fluid samples from ankylosing spondylitis patients. Blood from ankylosing spondylitis patients appeared to be characterized by a TCR beta motif composed of eight highly homologous amino acid variants. A CD8+ phenotype was shown by the disease-linked clones, which were found at relatively low frequencies in peripheral blood. Some motif variants had previously been reported in the synovial fluid and blood of reactive arthritis patients, which suggests shared mechanisms of disease initiation.

From its cysteine to its phenylalanine, the CDR3 spans 15 amino acids. Solely the CDR3 DNA is kept, with 45 bases framed from the first base. The germline V gene encodes CDR1 SGDLS and CDR2 YYNGEE. Relative to germline, V is missing 0 bases and J is missing 5 bases, with 5 bases of the junction outside any gene match. Sequencing instrument: Illumina HiSeq 2500. Quantitative 5'-RACE with molecular barcodes was the method used to prepare the TCR beta libraries. The original methods were these. Disease-linked TCR variants were identified with a new computational method built on a probabilistic model of VDJ rearrangement. TCRdb trimmed the raw reads at Q25, called clones with MiXCR and kept productive beta chains. Entries that share a CDR3 protein sequence are merged under the most common genes and DNA. The V and J calls and clone size come from TCRdb's table, not from the authors' own analysis. In all, the sample holds 25,000 to 30,000 distinct CDR3 sequences, and nearly 5.5% of those were seen once. Around 1.8% of the sample lies in the top ten.

This clonotype was seen repeatedly, ten times or more. Its cognate antigen has yet to be identified. No much larger clone exists at a distance of one base, and base qualities are not known. The sequence was collected from a female donor with ankylosing spondylitis or in good health (not recorded which). This chain joins TRBV9 to TRBJ2-5; TRBD1 fits 9 bases in the junction. The sample was blood, either unsorted or a sorted T cell fraction (not recorded which). The CDR3 has the sequence CASSVGDRDGETQYF. The sequence in DNA is TGTGCCAGCAGCGTAGGGGACAGGGACGGGGAGACCCAGTACTTC.